What follows is one TCR beta chain and its context. The antigen is undetermined. The data were taken from a study of post-analysis software for immune sequencing data. Study-wide findings and caveats: Co-batched samples clustered tightly together by F measure. When patients were compared with controls, a handful of TRBV segments were more frequent, TRBV5-6, TRBV5-1 and TRBV20-1 among them.

Researchers reported that TCR beta cDNA libraries carried unique molecular identifiers. TCRdb re-derived calls from the PCR reads in MiXCR, one entry per CDR3 protein. The sample includes roughly 800,000 distinct CDR3 sequences, approximately 53% of them seen just once. CDR1 is MGHDK and CDR2 is SYGVNS in the germline V gene. The CDR3 has 13 amino acids. The ends lost 5 bases at V and 7 bases at J; junction bases unmatched: 7. The TCR comes from a girl aged 10-17 years with multiple sclerosis. The V and J genes are TRBV25-1 and TRBJ1-2; 7 bases fit TRBD1. The sample was blood. CDR3 region: CASSPTGVGGYTF. The CDR3, as DNA: TGTGCCAGCAGTCCTACAGGGGTTGGTGGCTACACCTTC.